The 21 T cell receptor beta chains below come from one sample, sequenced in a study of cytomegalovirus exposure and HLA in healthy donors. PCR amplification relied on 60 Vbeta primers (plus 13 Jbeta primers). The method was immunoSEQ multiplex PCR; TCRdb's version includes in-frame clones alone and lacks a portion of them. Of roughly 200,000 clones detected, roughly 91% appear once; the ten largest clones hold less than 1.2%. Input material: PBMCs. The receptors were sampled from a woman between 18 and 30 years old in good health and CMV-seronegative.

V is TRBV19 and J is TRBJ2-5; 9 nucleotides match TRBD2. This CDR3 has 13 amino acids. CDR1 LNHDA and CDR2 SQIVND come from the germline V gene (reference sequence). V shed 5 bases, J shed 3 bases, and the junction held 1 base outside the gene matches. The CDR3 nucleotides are TGTGCCAGTAGTGGACTAGCGAAAGAGACCCAGTACTTC. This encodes CASSGLAKETQYF.

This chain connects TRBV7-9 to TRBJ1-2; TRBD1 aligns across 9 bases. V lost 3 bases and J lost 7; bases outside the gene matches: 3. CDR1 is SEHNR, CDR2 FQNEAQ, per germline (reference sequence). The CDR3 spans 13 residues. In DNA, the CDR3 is TGTGCCAGCAGCTTCGAGACAGGGGGTGGCTACACCTTC. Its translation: CASSFETGGGYTF.

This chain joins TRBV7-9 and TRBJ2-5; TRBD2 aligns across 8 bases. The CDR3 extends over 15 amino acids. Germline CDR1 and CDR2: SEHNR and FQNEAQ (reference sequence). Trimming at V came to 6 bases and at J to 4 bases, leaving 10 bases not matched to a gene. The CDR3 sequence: CASRMSGGSGETQYF. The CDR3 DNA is TGTGCCAGCAGGATGAGCGGGGGTTCAGGAGAGACCCAGTACTTC.

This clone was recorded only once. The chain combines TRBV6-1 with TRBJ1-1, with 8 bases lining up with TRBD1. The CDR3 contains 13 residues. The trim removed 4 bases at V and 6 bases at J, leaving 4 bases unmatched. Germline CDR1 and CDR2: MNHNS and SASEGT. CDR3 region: CASSVETGAEAFF. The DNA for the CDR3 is TGTGCCAGCAGTGTCGAGACAGGGGCTGAAGCTTTCTTT.

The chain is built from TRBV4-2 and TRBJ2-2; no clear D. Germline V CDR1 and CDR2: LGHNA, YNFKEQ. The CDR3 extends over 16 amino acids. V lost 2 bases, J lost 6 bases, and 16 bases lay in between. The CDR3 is CASSQRYRVIAGELFF. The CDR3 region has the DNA TGTGCCAGCAGCCAACGCTATCGGGTGATAGCCGGGGAGCTGTTTTTT.

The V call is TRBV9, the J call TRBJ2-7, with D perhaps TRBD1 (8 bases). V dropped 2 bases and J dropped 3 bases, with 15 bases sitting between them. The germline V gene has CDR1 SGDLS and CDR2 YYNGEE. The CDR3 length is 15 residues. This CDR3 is CASSVNTGGGYEQYF. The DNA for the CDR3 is TGTGCCAGCAGCGTGAATACAGGGGGGGGCTACGAGCAGTACTTC.

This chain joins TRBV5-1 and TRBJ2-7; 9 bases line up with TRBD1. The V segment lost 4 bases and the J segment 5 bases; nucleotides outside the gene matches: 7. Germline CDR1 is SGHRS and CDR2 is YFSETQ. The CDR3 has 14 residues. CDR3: CASSVHRGLDEQYF. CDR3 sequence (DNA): TGCGCCAGCAGCGTACACAGGGGGCTAGACGAGCAGTACTTC.

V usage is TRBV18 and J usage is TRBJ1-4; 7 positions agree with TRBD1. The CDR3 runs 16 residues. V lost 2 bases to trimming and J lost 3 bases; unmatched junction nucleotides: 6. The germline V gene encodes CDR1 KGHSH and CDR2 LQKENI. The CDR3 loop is CASSPGPQGANEKLFF. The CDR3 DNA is TGTGCCAGCTCACCAGGACCCCAGGGGGCTAATGAAAAACTGTTTTTT.

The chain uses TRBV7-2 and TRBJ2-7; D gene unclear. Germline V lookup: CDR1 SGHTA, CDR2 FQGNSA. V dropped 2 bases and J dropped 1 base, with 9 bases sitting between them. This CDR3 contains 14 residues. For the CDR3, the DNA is TGTGCCAGCAGCTTATCGGTTTATTCCTACGAGCAGTACTTC. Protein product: CASSLSVYSYEQYF.

The CDR3 DNA sequence: TGTGCCATCAGTGAGCGACTAGCTAGTCAAGAGACCCAGTACTTC. It specifies CAISERLASQETQYF. The rearrangement joins TRBV10-3 to TRBJ2-5, with 7 nucleotides matching TRBD2. The CDR3 consists of 15 residues. With V trimmed by 2 bases and J by 2 bases, 5 bases remained unmatched. Germline assignment: CDR1 ENHRY and CDR2 SYGVKD.

CDR3 sequence: CASSFLRTGGHEKLFF. DNA of the CDR3: TGTGCCAGCAGTTTCCTTCGGACAGGGGGGCATGAAAAACTGTTTTTT. The chain couples TRBV27 to TRBJ1-4; 10 nucleotides line up with TRBD1. Germline V CDR1 and CDR2: MNHEY, SMNVEV (reference sequence). Trimming cost V 3 bases and J 6 bases; bases outside gene matches: 7. The CDR3 consists of 16 residues.

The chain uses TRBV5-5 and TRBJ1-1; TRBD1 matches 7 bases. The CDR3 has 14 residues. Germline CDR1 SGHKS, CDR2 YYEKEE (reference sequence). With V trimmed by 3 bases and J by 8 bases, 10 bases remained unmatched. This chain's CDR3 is CASSSKGQRLEAFF. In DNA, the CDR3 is TGTGCCAGCAGCTCCAAGGGACAGCGCCTAGAAGCTTTCTTT.

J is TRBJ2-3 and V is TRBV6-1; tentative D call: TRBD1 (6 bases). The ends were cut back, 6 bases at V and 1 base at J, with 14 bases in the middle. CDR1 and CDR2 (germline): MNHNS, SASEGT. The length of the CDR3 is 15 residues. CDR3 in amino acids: CASRDRPTRTDTQYF. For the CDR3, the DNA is TGTGCCAGCAGGGACAGACCGACTCGCACAGATACGCAGTATTTT.

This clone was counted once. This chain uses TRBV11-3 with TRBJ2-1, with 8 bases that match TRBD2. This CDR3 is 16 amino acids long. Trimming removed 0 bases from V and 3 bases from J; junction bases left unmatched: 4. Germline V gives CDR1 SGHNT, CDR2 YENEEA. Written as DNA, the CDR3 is TGTGCCAGCAGCTTAGAATTTGCGGGAGGCTACAATGAGCAGTTCTTC. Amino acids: CASSLEFAGGYNEQFF.

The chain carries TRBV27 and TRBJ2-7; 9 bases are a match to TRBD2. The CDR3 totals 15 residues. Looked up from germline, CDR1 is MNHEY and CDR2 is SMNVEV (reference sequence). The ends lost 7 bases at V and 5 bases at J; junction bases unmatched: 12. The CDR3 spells CASIGTGGGAHEQYF. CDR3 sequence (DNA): TGTGCCAGCATAGGGACGGGCGGGGGGGCTCACGAGCAGTACTTC.

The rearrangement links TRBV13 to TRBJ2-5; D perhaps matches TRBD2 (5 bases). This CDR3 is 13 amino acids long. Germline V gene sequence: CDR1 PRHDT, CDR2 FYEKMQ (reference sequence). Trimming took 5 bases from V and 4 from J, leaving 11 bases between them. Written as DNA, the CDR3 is TGTGCCAGCAGCCGGGGTGGAGGAGAGACCCAGTACTTC. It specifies CASSRGGGETQYF.

Here the CDR3 DNA reads TGTGCCAGCAGCGGAAACCCCGGGTTGAACACTGAAGCTTTCTTT. Translating gives CASSGNPGLNTEAFF. This chain uses TRBV11-2 with TRBJ1-1; D gene uncertain. Germline loops: CDR1 SGHAT, CDR2 FQNNGV. Between the trimmed V and J ends, which lost 5 bases and 0 bases, there was a span of 13 bases. There are 15 residues in the CDR3.

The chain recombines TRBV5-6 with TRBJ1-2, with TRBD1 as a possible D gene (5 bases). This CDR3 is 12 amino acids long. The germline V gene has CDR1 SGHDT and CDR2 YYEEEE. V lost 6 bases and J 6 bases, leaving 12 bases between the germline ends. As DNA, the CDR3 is TGTGCCAGCAAATGGGGGGGTCATGGCTACACCTTC. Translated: CASKWGGHGYTF.

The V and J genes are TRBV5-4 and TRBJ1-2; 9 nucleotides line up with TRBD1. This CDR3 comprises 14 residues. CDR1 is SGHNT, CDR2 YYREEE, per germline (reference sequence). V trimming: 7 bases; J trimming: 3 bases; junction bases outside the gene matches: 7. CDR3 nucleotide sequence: TGTGCCAGCGGAAAACAGGGGGCCGACTATGGCTACACCTTC. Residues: CASGKQGADYGYTF.

CDR3 nucleotide sequence: TGTGCCAGCAGCTTGTCCCTTAATAGCAATCAGCCCCAGCATTTT. Its protein product is CASSLSLNSNQPQHF. The chain carries TRBV5-8 and TRBJ1-5; D not certain. In germline, CDR1 is SGHTS, CDR2 YDEGEE. The CDR3 has 15 residues. Trimming pared 1 base from V and 0 bases from J, leaving 8 bases between.

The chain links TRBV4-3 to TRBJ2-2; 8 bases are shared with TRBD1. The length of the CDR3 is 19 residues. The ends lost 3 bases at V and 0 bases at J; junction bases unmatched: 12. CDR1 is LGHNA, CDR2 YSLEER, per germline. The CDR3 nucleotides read TGCGCCAGCAGCCAGCGGAGGACAGGGTACGTAGCGAACACCGGGGAGCTGTTTTTT. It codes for CASSQRRTGYVANTGELFF.